This entry concerns a single T cell receptor (beta chain). It has no known antigen specificity. There are no base qualities to consult, and no much larger clone falls within one base. These data are taken from a study of cytomegalovirus exposure and HLA in healthy donors (TCRdb year 2017). Concerning the study at large: An earlier analysis of some 550 of the donors reported approximately 290 Gb of sequence data and approximately 110 million unique TCR beta sequences from 150 million to 200 million T cells. Because of strong linkage in the cohort, four or five DR-DQ haplotypes were treated as single units for association and clustering. Approximately 300 gigabases of sequencing data and tens of millions of unique TCR sequences made up an early release that covered nearly 650 HLA-typed donors. In an earlier analysis of roughly 580 of the donors, high-throughput TCR beta sequencing was used to judge whether each TCR beta V gene segment behaved as functional or pseudogenic. The number of typed donors differed by locus: roughly 629-630 for A, B, C, DRB1 and DQB1; approximately 520 for DQA1; approximately 610 for DPA1; and 450 to 480 for DPB1. The genetic ancestry cluster associated with self-reported Caucasian donors included roughly four fifths of the roughly 360 genotyped donors. The study was designed to test whether signatures of past pathogen exposure could be identified by cataloging public T cell receptors. Both class I and class II loci were covered by HLA typing, at four-digit resolution. Among over 350 genotyped donors of the cohort, an average of approximately 250,000 unique TCR beta nucleotide sequences were sequenced per donor, around a sixth of them non-productive. Every discovery cohort repertoire had been produced on one sequencing platform. Donor age, sex, ethnicity and CMV serostatus were compiled together with the repertoire data. Along with the roughly 700-subject first cohort, a separate validation cohort of some 130 different subjects was used. In the later analysis, no new phenotypic data were used to find candidate immune exposures; instead, reliance was placed on TCR beta sequences and their occurrence across donors. In a later genetic analysis, genome-wide SNP genotypes for 398 of the 666 donors were used, and that subset was treated as a discovery cohort. In a later analysis, previously published TCR beta repertoires from roughly 710 donors were re-analyzed and high-resolution HLA genotyping was added so that TCR occurrence patterns could be studied. The study profiled the T cell repertoires of 550 to 700 subjects by immunosequencing and related them to cytomegalovirus serostatus. To predict cytomegalovirus infection status, the study combined high-throughput TCR immunosequencing, statistical association of individual TCRs with disease status, and machine learning.

At the junction V is shortened by 3 bases and J by 2 bases; bases outside the gene matches: 6. The germline V gene specifies SGDLS as CDR1 and YYNGEE as CDR2. The CDR3 starts with the cysteine, ends with the phenylalanine, and has 16 residues. This entry keeps only the CDR3 DNA: 48 bases, framed from base 1. The library was made by the immunoSEQ multiplex PCR assay. For the multiplex PCR, a mixture combining 60 forward primers for TCR Vbeta segments and 13 reverse primers for TCR Jbeta segments was used. A multiplex PCR assay on genomic DNA amplified the CDR3 region of rearranged TCR beta genes. The amplified TCR beta libraries were sequenced on the Illumina HiSeq System as 87-base-pair reads. Turning to the authors' computational methods: A later analysis counted tens of millions of unique TCR beta chains across the 550 to 700 repertoires, and some 12 million of these chains were shared by at least two donors. Raw reads were error-corrected and collapsed into unique sequences by a nearest-neighbor algorithm in which closely related sequences were merged to remove PCR and sequencing errors. Alignment of CDR3 sequences to IMGT reference sequences was used to assign V, D and J gene segments. For a sequence to be retained, at least a six-nucleotide match to both a V gene segment and a J gene segment was required. A rearrangement counted as productive if the CDR3 had no stop codons and remained in frame with V and J, and every other rearrangement counted as non-productive. Following IMGT convention, CDR3 was defined as the stretch from the second conserved V-encoded cysteine to the conserved J-encoded phenylalanine. The earlier analysis of about 560 of the donors excluded any sequence lacking an unambiguous match to a single V gene segment. An earlier analysis of over 450 of the donors classified V segments as functional when productive rearrangements were above 56.7% and as segregating when the standard deviation between donors was above 5%. A statistical classification framework was built for diagnosing cytomegalovirus status from the catalog of TCR beta chain sequences. In a later analysis, V and J genes were assigned by comparing TCR nucleotide sequences against IMGT/GENE-DB human TR gene sequences. A later analysis assigned CDR3 sequences and most-parsimonious VDJ recombination scenarios with the TCRdist pipeline. In a later analysis, each TCR beta chain was defined by its CDR3 amino acid sequence together with its V-gene family, and reads lacking a unique V-gene family were excluded. A later analysis removed 500 to 650 highly shared, low-generation-probability nucleotide sequences to deal with suspected cross-contamination and a sequencing artifact. For each public chain, a later analysis derived a clonal expansion index from normalized ranks of inferred template counts within each repertoire. In a later analysis, generation probabilities were computed with a VDJ recombination model fitted to out-of-frame rearrangements, and the resulting probabilities were checked against IGoR. A later analysis scored TCR-TCR, TCR-HLA and TCR-CMV co-occurrence with hypergeometric tests, applying a repertoire-size bias correction to TCR pairs. False discovery rates were estimated in a later analysis by permuting HLA or CMV assignments 20 times. In a later analysis, co-occurring TCRs were grouped with DBSCAN, and TCRdist sequence similarity was added when clustering was performed within HLA-allele-positive subsets. Repertoires with fewer than 30,000 or more than 120,000 public chains, plus five repertoires with anomalous nucleotide sharing, were excluded from co-occurrence clustering. TCRdb re-hosts the immuneACCESS table, in-frame sequences only. Its copies lack some clones; in the studies checked, an unresolved V gene accounts for under half of them, and the cause for the rest is not known. V and J calls and clone size come straight from that table; D and trimming were deduced from the DNA. Present in this sample are under 200,000 clones, approximately 80% of which were seen just once. 2% to 2.5% of the sample lies in the top ten.

The cohort consisted of 666 healthy bone marrow donors. Cohort members were all nominally healthy when sampled, although unrecorded immune exposures were likely present. The donor was CMV seronegative and was included in the group of about 400 seronegative cohort members. A peripheral blood sample was provided by each donor, and peripheral blood mononuclear cells were used for TCR beta sequencing. The Qiagen DNeasy Blood Extraction Kit was used to extract genomic DNA from the blood cell samples. Study-wide conclusions, independent of this receptor: Specific HLA alleles were associated with 16,951 TCR beta sequences at a false discovery rate of 0.05 in a later analysis. The sequencing pipeline was judged likely to have produced a cluster of highly shared sequence variants as a technical artifact. Because counts were too low, some 16 rarely observed V segments, including chromosome 9 orphons, were excluded from the earlier analysis of a few hundred of the donors. According to a later analysis, parvovirus B19, influenza, CMV and Epstein-Barr virus appeared linked to several top co-occurrence clusters. A total of fewer than 200 TCR beta chains were listed by the study as associated with cytomegalovirus. Correlated functional status among segregating V segments might be attributable to linkage disequilibrium, but an unknown experimental factor could not be ruled out. Most TCR sequences were seen in very few donors, while some public TCRs were found in many individuals. Strong co-occurrence of HLA alleles, especially DR and DQ, made assigning TCR associations to individual alleles difficult. The cohort was sequenced for TCR beta chains only, and without alpha or paired-chain data the features that could be detected were limited. Because some donors lacked HLA typing at each locus, the association tests relied only on the typed subset. For the cohort, immune exposure information was limited to CMV serostatus. In both the original and validation cohorts, the classifier was reported to diagnose cytomegalovirus status with high specificity and sensitivity. The authors suggested that the approach could potentially be generalized to other disease states and immunological phenotypes. Presence/absence analyses assumed roughly uniform sequencing depth across donors, an assumption that may not hold. Three of the identified cytomegalovirus-associated TCR beta chains were confirmed in vitro to be specific for cytomegalovirus antigens. A further reported finding was that TCR beta sequences accurately predicted the HLA-A and HLA-B alleles for most subjects in the first cohort. According to a later genetic analysis, donors in an Asian-associated ancestry cluster had fewer N-insertions in productive TCRs than the approximately 710-donor mean. In a later analysis, HLA-associated TCR beta chains were found to be more clonally expanded and to have lower generation probabilities than equally common non-associated chains. An earlier analysis of several hundred of the donors showed that most TCR beta V segments appeared in productive rearrangements either about 90% or about 30% of the time, which broadly matched IMGT annotations. A later analysis found that most CMV-associated TCR beta chains appeared HLA-restricted, with HLA associations seemingly driven largely by CMV exposure. In a later analysis, the rate of TCR association differed among HLA loci, with DRB1 alleles having the most associated TCRs and HLA-C alleles having the fewest. Some IMGT-functional V segments, including TRBV6-2 and TRBV6-3, could not be distinguished by the 87-base-pair reads and were therefore excluded. V-gene and J-gene trimming of TCR beta chains was associated with a missense DCLRE1C variant in a later genetic analysis, and the association was replicated in an independent cohort.

The V gene is TRBV9 and the J gene is TRBJ2-3; 10 junctional bases match TRBD2. The sequenced sample consisted of PBMCs. The TCR sequence derives from a man aged 55 to 70 in good health and CMV-seronegative. The CDR3 protein is CASSEGTSAFTDTQYF. The nucleotide sequence is TGTGCCAGCAGCGAGGGGACTAGCGCATTCACAGATACGCAGTATTTT. The full variable domain, completed from the reference TRBV9 and TRBJ2-3 proteins outside the CDR3, reads DSGVTQTPKHLITATGQRVTLRCSPRSGDLSVYWYQQSLDQGLQFLIQYYNGEERAKGNILERFSAQQFPDLHSELNLSSLELGDSALYFCASSEGTSAFTDTQYFGPGTRLTVL.